What follows describes a single T cell receptor (beta chain). RNA transcripts provided the source from which TCR beta CDR3 regions were amplified. The study used the HTBI primer set for a first-round RT-PCR of the TCR CDR3. TCRdb re-derived calls from the multiplex PCR reads in MiXCR, one entry per CDR3 protein. This sample has fewer than 850,000 distinct CDR3 sequences, with approximately 15% found just once. The data derive from a study of T cells in Graves' hyperthyroidism and ophthalmopathy. CDR1 and CDR2 (germline): MNHEY, SMNVEV (reference sequence). This CDR3 contains 16 residues. The V segment lost 0 bases and the J segment 2 bases; nucleotides outside the gene matches: 2.

The source of this sequence is a man aged 45 to 65 with Graves' hyperthyroidism. V usage is TRBV27 and J usage is TRBJ2-7, with 12 bases matching TRBD1. Material for sequencing was blood. CDR3 loop: CASSLSGTGGAYEQYF. CDR3 nucleotide sequence: TGTGCCAGCAGTTTATCCGGGACAGGGGGCGCCTACGAGCAGTACTTC.